Listed here are 23 T cell receptor beta chains from one sample, sequenced in a study of blood T cell repertoires in COVID-19. Assay used: immunoSEQ multiplex PCR; TCRdb lists only in-frame clones, some missing. Found here are 80,000 or so clones, around 83% of them singletons; the top ten hold under 45%. The sample comprised peripheral blood. The source of these receptors is a woman in her seventies with acute or convalescent COVID-19.

V gene TRBV2 combines with J gene TRBJ2-3, with D possibly matching TRBD2 (5 bases). V dropped 0 bases and J dropped 9 bases, with 16 bases sitting between them. The CDR3 sequence is 15 residues long. Germline lookup yields CDR1 SNHLY and CDR2 FYNNEI. CDR3 residues: CASSEARAPTVTQYF. CDR3 nucleotide sequence: TGTGCCAGCAGTGAAGCGAGGGCGCCGACGGTCACGCAGTATTTT.

V usage is TRBV7-2 and J usage is TRBJ2-1; D is perhaps TRBD2 (6 bases). The CDR3 is made up of 15 amino acids. V was shortened by 5 bases and J by 4 bases, with 15 bases between the two germline ends. CDR1 is SGHTA and CDR2 is FQGNSA in the germline V gene. CDR3 bases: TGTGCCAGCAGCGTAGGACCGGGAGCATACAATGAGCAGTTCTTC. Its translation is CASSVGPGAYNEQFF.

V gene TRBV7-9 combines with J gene TRBJ1-1; D uncertain. Trimming took off 3 bases at V and 5 bases at J, with 10 bases between the two ends. Germline V gene sequence: CDR1 SEHNR, CDR2 FQNEAQ (reference sequence). The CDR3 has 13 residues. The CDR3 sequence: CASSFSETTEAFF. The CDR3, as DNA: TGTGCCAGCAGCTTTAGCGAGACGACTGAAGCTTTCTTT.

The gene calls are TRBV24-1 and TRBJ2-1; 7 bases fit TRBD2. Per the germline V gene, CDR1 is KGHDR and CDR2 is SFDVKD. This CDR3 region has 16 residues. V lost 10 bases, J lost 0 bases, and 11 bases stayed unmatched. CDR3 bases: TGTGCCACTACCGGAGGGAGGGGATCCTCCTACAATGAGCAGTTCTTC. Residues: CATTGGRGSSYNEQFF.

This chain links TRBV7-6 with TRBJ1-2; 9 bases agree with TRBD1. The germline gives CDR1 SGHVS, CDR2 FNYEAQ. The CDR3 sequence is 18 residues long. Trimming took 2 bases from V and 3 from J; bases not matched to a gene: 13. CDR3 sequence (DNA): TGTGCCAGCAGCTTAAAATCGGACGCGACAGGGGGGTACTATGGCTACACCTTC. It codes for CASSLKSDATGGYYGYTF. The full variable domain, with the rest looked up from reference TRBV7-6 and TRBJ1-2, is GAGVSQSPRYKVTKRGQDVALRCDPISGHVSLYWYRQALGQGPEFLTYFNYEAQQDKSGLPNDRFSAERPEGSISTLTIQRTEQRDSAMYRCASSLKSDATGGYYGYTFGSGTRLTVV.

This chain connects TRBV5-1 to TRBJ1-2, with 8 positions matching TRBD1. The junction had 9 bases not matched to a gene; V was cut back by 0 bases and J by 5 bases. Germline V gives CDR1 SGHRS, CDR2 YFSETQ. The CDR3 spans 16 residues. DNA of the CDR3: TGCGCCAGCAGCTTGGATGCAGGGGGCCAGATGTATGGCTACACCTTC. Translating it yields CASSLDAGGQMYGYTF. Filled out from reference TRBV5-1 and TRBJ1-2, the complete variable domain reads KAGVTQTPRYLIKTRGQQVTLSCSPISGHRSVSWYQQTPGQGLQFLFEYFSETQRNKGNFPGRFSGRQFSNSRSEMNVSTLELGDSALYLCASSLDAGGQMYGYTFGSGTRLTVV.

The genes are TRBV7-3 and TRBJ2-1; weak D call: TRBD2 (6 bases). The length of the CDR3 is 14 residues. In germline, CDR1 is SGHTA, CDR2 FQGTGA. V lost 5 bases and J lost 10, with 18 bases in between. CDR3 bases: TGTGCCAGCAGCAGTGGGACGGGGGAGAAAGAGCAGTTCTTC. It specifies CASSSGTGEKEQFF.

In its sample, this clone was seen once. This chain uses TRBV5-5 with TRBJ1-1; TRBD1 aligns across 11 bases. This CDR3 comprises 14 residues. J gave up 4 bases and V 4 bases, and 3 bases lay outside the gene matches. CDR1 and CDR2 (germline): SGHKS, YYEKEE (reference sequence). The chain's CDR3 is CASSTGQGATEAFF. DNA of the CDR3: TGTGCCAGCAGCACTGGACAGGGGGCCACTGAAGCTTTCTTT.

This chain connects TRBV9 to TRBJ2-1; D may be TRBD2 (5 bases). This CDR3 comprises 16 residues. V lost 4 bases to trimming and J lost 0 bases, with 14 bases between them. The germline V gene encodes CDR1 SGDLS and CDR2 YYNGEE. DNA of the CDR3: TGTGCCAGCAGCACAACGACGGGAAGCTCCTACAATGAGCAGTTCTTC. Encoded protein: CASSTTTGSSYNEQFF.

This rearrangement joins TRBV6-6 to TRBJ1-1; no reliable D call. The CDR3 extends over 14 amino acids. Germline V gene data show CDR1 as MNHNY and CDR2 as SVGAGI (reference sequence). Trimming took off 6 bases at V and 0 bases at J, with 11 bases between the two ends. DNA of the CDR3: TGTGCCAGCAGCCCCATAAACTTGAACACTGAAGCTTTCTTT. It encodes CASSPINLNTEAFF.

This chain links TRBV30 with TRBJ1-2, with no clear D. This CDR3 comprises 10 residues. V dropped 3 bases and J dropped 8 bases, with 7 bases sitting between them. CDR1 GTSNPN and CDR2 SVGIG come from the germline V gene (reference sequence). The CDR3 sequence: CAWRLGGYTF. The CDR3, as DNA: TGTGCCTGGAGACTAGGAGGCTACACCTTC.

The chain carries TRBV19 and TRBJ2-1, with TRBD2 matching over 8 bases. Unmatched junction bases numbered 10, after V lost 5 bases and J lost 4 bases. The CDR3 consists of 16 residues. Germline V gene sequence: CDR1 LNHDA, CDR2 SQIVND (reference sequence). CDR3 amino acids: CASSPTSAGVYNEQFF. The CDR3 DNA sequence: TGTGCCAGTAGTCCCACCTCAGCGGGAGTATACAATGAGCAGTTCTTC.

The rearrangement uses TRBV9 and TRBJ2-5; 13 nucleotides match TRBD2. The CDR3 is made up of 16 amino acids. V lost 0 bases to trimming and J lost 2 bases; unmatched junction nucleotides: 1. Germline V CDR1 and CDR2: SGDLS, YYNGEE. In DNA form, the CDR3 reads TGTGCCAGCAGCGTAGGGGGACTAGCGGGACAAGAGACCCAGTACTTC. Translated: CASSVGGLAGQETQYF.

The chain combines TRBV10-2 with TRBJ1-2, with 7 bases fitting TRBD1. The germline gives CDR1 WSHSY, CDR2 SAAADI. V shed 7 bases and J 7 bases; nucleotides not matched to a gene: 6. The CDR3 loop spans 12 amino acids. CDR3 nucleotides: TGCGCCAGCACGGGACAGTCGGGTGGCTACACCTTC. It yields the protein CASTGQSGGYTF.

The chain joins TRBV25-1 to TRBJ1-6; D gene uncertain. V was trimmed by 6 bases and J by 4 bases, leaving 10 bases between them. Germline CDR1 and CDR2: MGHDK and SYGVNS. The CDR3 is 14 amino acids. The CDR3 nucleotides read TGTGCCAGCAGACACCGGGAGTATAATTCACCCCTCCACTTT. It encodes CASRHREYNSPLHF.

CDR3 nucleotides: TGTGCCAGCAGCTACTCAGGGAATGGCTACACCTTC. This encodes CASSYSGNGYTF. The chain couples TRBV11-1 to TRBJ1-2; the D gene is possibly TRBD1 (5 bases). The length of the CDR3 is 12 residues. V dropped 4 bases and J dropped 6 bases, with 9 bases sitting between them. CDR1 and CDR2 (germline): SGHAT, FQDESV (reference sequence).

V is TRBV7-8 and J is TRBJ2-5; 10 bases fit TRBD2. The CDR3 has 15 residues. Trimming at V came to 3 bases and at J to 5 bases, leaving 6 bases not matched to a gene. CDR1 is SGHVS, CDR2 FQNEAQ, per germline. This chain's CDR3 is CASSLFLAGGETQYF. The CDR3 region has the DNA TGTGCCAGCAGCTTGTTTTTAGCGGGAGGTGAGACCCAGTACTTC. Variable domain in full (rest from reference TRBV7-8 and TRBJ2-5): GAGVSQSPRYKVAKRGQDVALRCDPISGHVSLFWYQQALGQGPEFLTYFQNEAQLDKSGLPSDRFFAERPEGSVSTLKIQRTQQEDSAVYLCASSLFLAGGETQYFGPGTRLLVL.

V gene TRBV9 combines with J gene TRBJ2-1; the match to TRBD2 covers 9 bases. Germline trimming cut 4 bases from V and 0 bases from J; bases unmatched to any gene: 8. The CDR3 has 17 residues. The germline V gene encodes CDR1 SGDLS and CDR2 YYNGEE. CDR3 in DNA: TGTGCCAGCAGCTCTAGCGGGGTACCCGACTCCTACAATGAGCAGTTCTTC. The encoded protein is CASSSSGVPDSYNEQFF.

The chain has TRBV18 and TRBJ1-2, with D perhaps matching TRBD1 (6 bases). There are 16 residues in the CDR3. CDR1 is KGHSH, CDR2 LQKENI, per germline. Deletions cut 3 bases from V and 2 bases from J, with 16 bases between. The CDR3 region has the DNA TGTGCCAGCTCACCTTTAACAGGGTCCGGAAACTATGGCTACACCTTC. Translation gives CASSPLTGSGNYGYTF.

The chain has TRBV30 and TRBJ2-1; 9 nucleotides agree with TRBD2. The germline V gene encodes CDR1 GTSNPN and CDR2 SVGIG (reference sequence). The J segment lost 7 bases and the V segment lost 0 bases, leaving 4 bases of the junction unmatched. The CDR3 totals 14 residues. CDR3 protein: CAWSVREGRNEQFF. The CDR3 DNA follows: TGTGCCTGGAGTGTGCGGGAGGGCCGTAATGAGCAGTTCTTC.

The V and J genes are TRBV11-3 and TRBJ2-7; maybe TRBD2 (5 bases). Germline CDR1 reads SGHNT; CDR2 reads YENEEA. The CDR3 has 12 residues. The V gene lost 1 base and the J gene lost 6 bases, with 7 bases spanning the gap. The DNA of the CDR3 is TGTGCCAGCAGCTTAGGAGGAGGCGAGCAGTACTTC. This codes for CASSLGGGEQYF.

The chain combines TRBV6-4 with TRBJ2-1; 7 bases are a match to TRBD2. This CDR3 comprises 17 residues. The germline V gene encodes CDR1 MRHNA and CDR2 SNTAGT. With 4 bases clipped from V and 0 bases from J, the junction kept 9 bases outside the gene matches. In DNA, the CDR3 is TGTGCCAGCAGTGTCTGGGCTAGCGGTCGCTCCTACAATGAGCAGTTCTTC. Translated: CASSVWASGRSYNEQFF.

The chain links TRBV3-1 (or the pseudogene TRBV3-2) to TRBJ2-1, with TRBD2 as a possible D gene (6 bases). Per germline, CDR1 LGHDT and CDR2 YNNKEL (reference sequence). The CDR3 has 16 amino acids. V was trimmed by 3 bases and J by 7 bases, leaving 19 bases between them. The CDR3 DNA sequence: TGTGCCAGCAGCCATTTCCCGGGACTCAGTAGAAATGAGCAGTTCTTC. It codes for CASSHFPGLSRNEQFF.